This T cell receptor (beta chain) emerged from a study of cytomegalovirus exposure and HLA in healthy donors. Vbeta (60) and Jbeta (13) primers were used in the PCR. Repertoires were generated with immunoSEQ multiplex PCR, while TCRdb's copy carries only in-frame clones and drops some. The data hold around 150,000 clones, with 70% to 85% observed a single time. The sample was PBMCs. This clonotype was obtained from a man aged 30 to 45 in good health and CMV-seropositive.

CDR3 nucleotides: TGTGCCAGCTCACCACCGACTAGCGGGGGTTCCTACGAGCAGTACTTC. It is translated as CASSPPTSGGSYEQYF. The V gene is TRBV18, the J gene TRBJ2-7; 12 nucleotides agree with TRBD2. Germline V lookup: CDR1 KGHSH, CDR2 LQKENI. V trimming: 0 bases; J trimming: 1 base; junction bases outside the gene matches: 1. The CDR3 spans 16 residues.